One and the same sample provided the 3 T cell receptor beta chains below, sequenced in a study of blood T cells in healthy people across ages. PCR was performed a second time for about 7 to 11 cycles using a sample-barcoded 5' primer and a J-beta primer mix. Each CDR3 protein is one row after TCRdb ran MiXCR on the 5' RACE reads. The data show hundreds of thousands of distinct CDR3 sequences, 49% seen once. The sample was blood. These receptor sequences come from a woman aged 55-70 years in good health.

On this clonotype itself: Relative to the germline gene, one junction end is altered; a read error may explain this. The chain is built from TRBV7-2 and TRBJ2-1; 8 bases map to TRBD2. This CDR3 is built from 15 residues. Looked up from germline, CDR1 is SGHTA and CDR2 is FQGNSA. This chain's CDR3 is CASSLVAGGRNGQFF. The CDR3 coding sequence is TGTGCCAGCAGCTTAGTGGCGGGAGGAAGAAATGGGCAGTTCTTC.

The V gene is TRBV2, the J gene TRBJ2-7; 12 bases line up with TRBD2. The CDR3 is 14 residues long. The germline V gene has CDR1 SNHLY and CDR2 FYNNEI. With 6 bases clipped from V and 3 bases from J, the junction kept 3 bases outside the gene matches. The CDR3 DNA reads TGTGCCAGCAGATCGACTAGCGGGGGCTACGAGCAGTACTTC. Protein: CASRSTSGGYEQYF.

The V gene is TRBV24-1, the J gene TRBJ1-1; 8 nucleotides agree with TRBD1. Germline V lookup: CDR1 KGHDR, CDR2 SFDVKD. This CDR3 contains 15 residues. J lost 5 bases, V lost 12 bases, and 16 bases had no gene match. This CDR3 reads CAVSTAGGSGTEAFF. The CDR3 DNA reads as TGTGCCGTCAGCACCGCAGGGGGCTCGGGGACTGAAGCTTTCTTT.